This T cell receptor beta chain was captured in a study of early T cells in non-severe SARS-CoV-2 infection. Attachment of unique molecular identifiers was made to individual cDNA molecules. TCRdb passed the 5' RACE reads through MiXCR, listing each CDR3 protein once. This table holds 30,000 to 40,000 distinct CDR3 sequences, about 8.2% found once. This clonotype was detected ten times or more. The CDR3 covers 17 residues. V was cut by 3 bases and J by 0 bases, with 12 bases left in between. From germline, CDR1 is LGHDT and CDR2 YNNKEL (reference sequence). The sample consisted of whole blood. This chain uses TRBV3-1 with TRBJ1-6; a possible D gene is TRBD1 (6 bases). The TCR comes from an adult who was a healthcare worker with PCR-confirmed SARS-CoV-2 infection or an uninfected control (not recorded which). In nucleotides, the CDR3 is TGTGCCAGCAGCCAGGGGGGCGGAAGCTCCTATAATTCACCCCTCCACTTT. Its protein product is CASSQGGGSSYNSPLHF.